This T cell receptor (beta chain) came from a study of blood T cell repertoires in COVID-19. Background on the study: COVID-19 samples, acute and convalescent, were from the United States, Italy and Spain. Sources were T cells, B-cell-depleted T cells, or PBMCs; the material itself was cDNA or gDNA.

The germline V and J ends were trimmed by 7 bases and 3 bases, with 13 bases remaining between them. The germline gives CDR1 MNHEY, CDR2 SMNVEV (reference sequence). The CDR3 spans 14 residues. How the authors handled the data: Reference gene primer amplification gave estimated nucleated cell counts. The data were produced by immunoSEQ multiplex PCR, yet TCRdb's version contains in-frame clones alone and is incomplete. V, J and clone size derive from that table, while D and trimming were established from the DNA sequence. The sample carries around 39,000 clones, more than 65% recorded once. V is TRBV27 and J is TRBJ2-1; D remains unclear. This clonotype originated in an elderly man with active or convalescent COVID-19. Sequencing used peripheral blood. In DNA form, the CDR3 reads TGTGCCAGCAAGAGTTCTGGTTTCTACAATGAGCAGTTCTTC. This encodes CASKSSGFYNEQFF.